These 5 T cell receptor beta chains were sequenced from one sample in a study of blood T cells in healthy people across ages. It was with a sample-barcoded 5' primer and a J-beta primer mix that a second PCR of roughly 6 to 11 cycles was run. TCRdb fed the 5' RACE reads into MiXCR, producing one record per CDR3 protein. Of about 570,000 distinct CDR3 sequences listed, approximately 25% were seen once; the top ten hold roughly 20%. The sequencing input was blood. The source is a woman between 65 and 79 years old in good health.

This clonotype appeared a few times. One end of the junction varies from germline; a read error may be responsible. The rearrangement uses TRBV7-9 and TRBJ2-1; 7 nucleotides align to TRBD1. The CDR3 has 17 amino acids. CDR1 and CDR2 from the germline V gene are SEHNR and FQNEAQ (reference sequence). The CDR3 DNA reads TGTTCCAGCAGCTTAGCGATCACAGGGGAACCCTACAATGAGCAGTTCTTC. It is translated as CSSSLAITGEPYNEQFF.

This clonotype appeared a few times. V usage is TRBV30 and J usage is TRBJ1-1, with 7 bases that match TRBD1. The CDR3 runs to 16 residues. Germline CDR1 reads GTSNPN; CDR2 reads SVGIG (reference sequence). Trimming cost V 2 bases and J 1 base; bases outside gene matches: 10. Here the CDR3 reads CAWSLLPTGRNTEAFF. The CDR3 DNA reads as TGTGCCTGGAGTCTCCTACCGACAGGGAGGAACACTGAAGCTTTCTTT.

Here the CDR3 reads CAWSHLGQIPYEQYF. In DNA form, the CDR3 reads TGTGCCTGGAGCCACCTGGGACAGATACCCTACGAGCAGTACTTC. This chain joins TRBV30 and TRBJ2-1; 7 bases map to TRBD1. The J call may be incorrect, as the DNA end agrees better with TRBJ2-7. The CDR3 runs to 15 residues. CDR1 is GTSNPN, CDR2 SVGIG, per germline (reference sequence).

The V and J genes are TRBV4-1 and TRBJ1-4; the match to TRBD1 covers 12 bases. This CDR3 contains 15 residues. Trimming cost V 4 bases and J 10 bases; bases outside gene matches: 7. Per the germline V gene, CDR1 is MGHRA and CDR2 is YSYEKL. The CDR3 sequence: CASSRPGQGARKLFF. DNA for the CDR3: TGCGCCAGCAGCCGCCCGGGACAGGGGGCAAGAAAACTGTTTTTT.

This chain links TRBV9 with TRBJ2-4, with D possibly TRBD2 on 6 matching bases. This CDR3 is 13 amino acids long. The V gene's germline CDR1 is SGDLS and CDR2 YYNGEE. The V and J ends lost 3 bases and 9 bases respectively, with 13 bases between them. Written as DNA, the CDR3 is TGTGCCAGCAGCGCGGGGGAGATCGGCATTCAGTACTTC. It translates to CASSAGEIGIQYF.